This T cell receptor (beta chain) was captured in a study of shared clonotypes between healthy human individuals. Whole-study results and caveats: Few donors limited the genetic and exposure-history diversity represented.

V gave up 5 bases and J gave up 9 bases; unmatched junction bases: 7. Germline-derived CDR1 and CDR2 are SGHTA and FQGTGA. The length of the CDR3 is 15 residues. Sequencing was performed with immunoSEQ multiplex PCR; in TCRdb, only in-frame clones are kept and a portion is missing. The repertoire includes roughly 450,000 clones, about four fifths of them detected once, and around 13% sits in the top ten. This clone was found many times. Its cognate antigen is unknown. The genes are TRBV7-3 and TRBJ2-1, with 13 bases aligning to TRBD2. Material: PBMCs. This TCR was recovered from a middle-aged woman in good health. Some clones in this sample may be carry-over from other donors' samples. The CDR3: CASSTTSGREVEQFF. Written as DNA, the CDR3 is TGTGCCAGCAGCACCACTAGCGGGAGGGAGGTTGAGCAGTTCTTC.